These 17 T cell receptor beta chains share one sample of origin, sequenced in a study of vaccination and CD4 T cells after COVID-19. Sequencing of the DNA from cultured CD4+ T cells was carried out with the Oncomine TCR Beta short-read assay. MiXCR was run by TCRdb on the PCR reads, yielding one entry per CDR3 protein. Of some 11,000 distinct CDR3 sequences listed, roughly 61% are singletons. Which antigens these TCRs recognize remains unknown. The treatment was: approximately 10-day PBMC culture with coronavirus spike peptide pools or control peptides (ViraFEST assay). The source material was CD4+ T cells from blood, cultured in vitro. The receptor set was obtained from a human donor who had recovered from COVID-19.

J is TRBJ2-4 and V is TRBV6-2 or TRBV6-3; 12 bases fit TRBD2. The end of the DNA fits TRBJ2-5 better, so the J call may be wrong. The CDR3 runs 13 residues. The germline gives CDR1 MNHEY, CDR2 SVGEGT. In DNA, the CDR3 is TGTGCCAGCAGGACTAGCGGGAGTGAGACCCAGTACTTC. It specifies CASRTSGSETQYF.

The chain is built from TRBV20-1 and TRBJ2-1; possibly TRBD1 for D (5 bases). The CDR3 runs to 16 residues. Trimming left V 5 bases short and J 0 bases short, with 17 bases between. Germline-derived CDR1 and CDR2 are DFQATT and SNEGSKA (reference sequence). The CDR3 reads CSASNRQSSSYNEQFF. In DNA, the CDR3 is TGCAGTGCTTCGAACCGACAGTCTAGCTCCTACAATGAGCAGTTCTTC.

The chain combines TRBV12-3 or TRBV12-4 with TRBJ1-2; D is undetermined. CDR3 length: 12 residues. Between the trimmed V and J ends, which lost 6 bases and 7 bases, there was a span of 12 bases. Here the CDR3 DNA reads TGTGCCAGCAGCCGGGAGAGAACTGGCTACACCTTC. It specifies CASSRERTGYTF.

Of note for this clonotype: A read error is possible here, since a much larger clone lies one base away. V is TRBV12-3 or TRBV12-4 and J is TRBJ1-3, with D perhaps TRBD1 (5 bases). The CDR3 contains 15 residues. Trimming stripped 6 bases from V and 0 bases from J, with 12 bases between. CDR3 sequence (DNA): TGTGCCAGCAGGGGGGACGTCCACTCTGGAAACACCATATATTTT. Protein: CASRGDVHSGNTIYF.

V usage is TRBV7-8 and J usage is TRBJ2-7; 7 bases match TRBD2. Trimming at V came to 1 base and at J to 7 bases, leaving 4 bases not matched to a gene. Germline V gene data show CDR1 as SGHVS and CDR2 as FQNEAQ. This CDR3 is built from 13 residues. The CDR3 DNA reads as TGTGCCAGCAGCTTAGACGGGGGGAGGGAGCAGTACTTC. Residues: CASSLDGGREQYF.

In its sample, this clonotype was seen a few times. V usage is TRBV27 and J usage is TRBJ1-5; D gene unclear. Germline loops: CDR1 MNHEY, CDR2 SMNVEV (reference sequence). The CDR3 totals 17 residues. V shed 3 bases and J shed 2 bases, with 17 bases lying between them. The CDR3 nucleotides read TGTGCCAGCAGTTTGTCAGGTCCCCTTTCGGGCAATCAGCCCCAGCATTTT. Translation: CASSLSGPLSGNQPQHF.

The rearrangement links TRBV6-1 to TRBJ2-2; D unclear. Trimming shortened V by 3 bases and J by 3 bases, and 8 bases separated the two germline ends. This CDR3 has 14 amino acids. Germline V lookup: CDR1 MNHNS, CDR2 SASEGT. As DNA, the CDR3 is TGTGCCAGCAGTGATCAGCCGGACACCGGGGAGCTGTTTTTT. Its translation: CASSDQPDTGELFF.

This chain joins TRBV20-1 and TRBJ2-3; D remains ambiguous. Germline V lookup: CDR1 DFQATT, CDR2 SNEGSKA (reference sequence). This CDR3 has 12 amino acids. V lost 5 bases, J lost 5 bases, and 11 bases lay in between. CDR3 sequence reads: CSAVVPGDTQYF. The DNA for the CDR3 is TGCAGTGCTGTAGTCCCGGGAGATACGCAGTATTTT.

The genes are TRBV20-1 and TRBJ2-1, with D maybe TRBD1 (5 bases). The germline V gene encodes CDR1 DFQATT and CDR2 SNEGSKA (reference sequence). Trimming removed 6 bases from V and 9 bases from J, with 12 bases in between. The CDR3 totals 11 residues. CDR3 residues: CSASRGTEQFF. CDR3 DNA: TGCAGTGCCAGTAGGGGTACTGAGCAGTTCTTC.

This clonotype appeared once. This chain joins TRBV5-8 and TRBJ2-7; no clear D. The germline V gene has CDR1 SGHTS and CDR2 YDEGEE. Trimming pared 5 bases from V and 0 bases from J, leaving 15 bases between. CDR3 size: 15 residues. CDR3 loop: CASSSSALSSYEQYF. The CDR3 coding sequence is TGTGCCAGCAGTTCGAGCGCTCTGAGCTCCTACGAGCAGTACTTC.

This clonotype was seen a few times. The junction departs from germline at one end; a sequencing error may be responsible. This chain uses TRBV19 with TRBJ2-2, with a possible D match to TRBD2 (6 bases). CDR1 is LNHDA and CDR2 is SQIVND in the germline V gene (reference sequence). The CDR3 runs 12 residues. The CDR3 here is CVTGENTGELFF. The CDR3 DNA reads TGCGTAACGGGGGAGAACACCGGGGAGCTGTTTTTT.

The genes are TRBV15 and TRBJ1-6; D ambiguous. The germline V and J ends were trimmed by 3 bases and 5 bases, with 5 bases remaining between them. Germline CDR1 LNHNV, CDR2 YYDKDF (reference sequence). The length of the CDR3 is 13 residues. CDR3 in DNA: TGTGCCACCAGCAGGGGGAATAATTCACCCCTCCACTTT. It is translated as CATSRGNNSPLHF.

The rearrangement uses TRBV30 and TRBJ1-5; D is uncertain. The CDR3 loop spans 14 amino acids. Germline V gives CDR1 GTSNPN, CDR2 SVGIG (reference sequence). V was clipped by 0 bases and J by 11 bases, with 17 bases between them. The CDR3: CAWSVGPPSWAQHF. The CDR3 nucleotides read TGTGCCTGGAGTGTCGGGCCCCCGTCTTGGGCCCAGCATTTT.

The gene calls are TRBV7-3 and TRBJ2-5, with D perhaps matching TRBD1 (5 bases). V shed 5 bases and J shed 5 bases, with 15 bases lying between them. This CDR3 has 14 amino acids. The germline CDR1 and CDR2 sequences are SGHTA and FQGTGA. The CDR3 DNA is TGTGCCAGCAGCAAGCAGGGTGGGTGGGAGACCCAGTACTTC. Encoded protein: CASSKQGGWETQYF.

J is TRBJ2-2 and V is TRBV9; 7 nucleotides match TRBD1. J was trimmed by 4 bases and V by 4 bases; bases with no gene match: 4. The CDR3 runs 14 residues. Germline V gene lookup returns CDR1 SGDLS and CDR2 YYNGEE. The CDR3 DNA reads TGTGCCAGCAGCTTCAGACAGGGCACCGGGGAGCTGTTTTTT. Encoded protein: CASSFRQGTGELFF.

This clonotype was recorded a few times. The chain uses TRBV7-9 and TRBJ1-2; D is ambiguous. The CDR3 is 12 amino acids. From germline, CDR1 is SEHNR and CDR2 FQNEAQ (reference sequence). Deletions cut 5 bases from V and 9 bases from J, with 13 bases between. CDR3 DNA sequence: TGTGCCAGCAGCCCACCGACCGGGAGCTACACCTTC. As protein: CASSPPTGSYTF.

This clonotype was seen a handful of times. The chain combines TRBV20-1 with TRBJ1-1; D possibly corresponds to TRBD1 (5 bases). V lost 1 base and J 1 base, leaving 7 bases between the germline ends. Per germline, CDR1 DFQATT and CDR2 SNEGSKA (reference sequence). This CDR3 is 13 amino acids long. CDR3 protein: CSARGDRNTEAFF. CDR3 in DNA: TGCAGTGCTAGAGGCGACAGGAACACTGAAGCTTTCTTT.